The rows below give T cell receptor beta chains drawn from one sample of a study of Ad26.COV2.S vaccination and SARS-CoV-2 variants. The table came from immunoSEQ multiplex PCR; TCRdb's copy has only in-frame clones and leaves some out. Among 320,000 or so clones, roughly 88% were seen once, and the ten largest hold about 5.4%. Sequencing used peripheral blood, obtained in a trial of Ad26.COV2.S vaccine versus placebo. The origin of the receptors is a person between 18 and 59 years old who received the Ad26.COV2.S COVID-19 vaccine or a placebo. CDR3s include the opening cysteine and the closing phenylalanine or tryptophan. A D gene is named only where the DNA matches it firmly. The size entry is marked missing in some rows and otherwise reads once, few, many or a size class.

D: .
J: TRBJ2-5
V: TRBV5-1
size: once
DNA: TGCGCCAGCGGCTTCCAAGAGACCCAGTACTTC
CDR3: CASGFQETQYF

D: .
J: TRBJ1-2
V: TRBV7-9
size: .
DNA: TGTGCCAGCAGCTTCCCCAGGGATTTCGATGGCTACACCTTC
CDR3: CASSFPRDFDGYTF

D: TRBD2
J: TRBJ2-2
V: TRBV7-9
size: .
DNA: TGTGCCAGCAGCACTAGCGGGGTTCAATACGGGGAGCTGTTTTTT
CDR3: CASSTSGVQYGELFF

D: TRBD2
J: TRBJ2-1
V: TRBV7-2
size: .
DNA: TGTGCCAGCAGCCCCCCCCCGAGACGCGGGAGGGCCTATGAGCAGTTCTTC
CDR3: CASSPPPRRGRAYEQFF

D: .
J: TRBJ1-1
V: TRBV4-1
size: once
DNA: TGCGCCAGCAGCCAAGAGATAAGGGGCACTGAAGCTTTCTTT
CDR3: CASSQEIRGTEAFF

D: .
J: TRBJ2-3
V: TRBV18
size: .
DNA: TGTGCCAGCTCCCCTCCCCGCGGGTTAATGGATACGCAGTATTTT
CDR3: CASSPPRGLMDTQYF

D: TRBD2
J: TRBJ2-3
V: TRBV25-1
size: .
DNA: TGTGCCAGCAGGGGACTAGCGAGGCGCACAGATACGCAGTATTTT
CDR3: CASRGLARRTDTQYF

D: TRBD2
J: TRBJ2-3
V: TRBV4-2
size: .
DNA: TGTGCCAGCAGCCAAGGGGTAGGACTAGCGGGGATTAGCACAGATACGCAGTATTTT
CDR3: CASSQGVGLAGISTDTQYF

D: .
J: TRBJ1-4
V: TRBV5-6
size: few
DNA: TGTGCCAGCAGCTTTAGGGTTAATGAAAAACTGTTTTTT
CDR3: CASSFRVNEKLFF

D: .
J: TRBJ2-1
V: TRBV6-1
size: .
DNA: TGTGCCAGCAGCCTCAGGGCGCATGAGCAGTTCTTC
CDR3: CASSLRAHEQFF

D: .
J: TRBJ1-5
V: TRBV6-4
size: .
DNA: TGTGCCAGTGCCCCCCAGGGAACCGATCAGCCCCAGCATTTT
CDR3: CASAPQGTDQPQHF

D: .
J: TRBJ1-2
V: TRBV19
size: .
DNA: TGTGCCTCCGGCCCCCGACTGGGGAGGTATGGCTACACCTTC
CDR3: CASGPRLGRYGYTF

D: .
J: TRBJ2-1
V: TRBV3-1/TRBV3-2
size: .
DNA: TGTGCCAGCAGCCAAGCTGGACTCAACTACAATGAGCAGTTCTTC
CDR3: CASSQAGLNYNEQFF

D: .
J: TRBJ1-2
V: TRBV6-5
size: once
DNA: TGTGCCACGTCCGAATTTCGAGCTAACTATGGCTACACCTTC
CDR3: CATSEFRANYGYTF

D: .
J: TRBJ2-2
V: TRBV7-2
size: .
DNA: TGTGCCAGCAGCCCGGACAACAGTGGGACCGGGGAGCTGTTTTTT
CDR3: CASSPDNSGTGELFF

D: TRBD2
J: TRBJ2-3
V: TRBV3-1/TRBV3-2
size: .
DNA: TGTGCCAGCAGCCAAGCCTGGGGACTAGCTGGGGATACGCAGTATTTT
CDR3: CASSQAWGLAGDTQYF

D: .
J: TRBJ2-3
V: TRBV6-2/TRBV6-3
size: .
DNA: TGTGCCAGCAGCGGGTGGGGTAGCGGCTTCACAGATACGCAGTATTTT
CDR3: CASSGWGSGFTDTQYF

D: .
J: TRBJ1-2
V: TRBV6-7
size: .
DNA: TGTGCCAGCAGTTACGCAGGGAAGGAAAACTATGGCTACACCTTC
CDR3: CASSYAGKENYGYTF

D: TRBD1
J: TRBJ2-1
V: TRBV5-1
size: .
DNA: TGCGCCAGCAGCCATGGACAGGGCCCCTACAATGAGCAGTTCTTC
CDR3: CASSHGQGPYNEQFF

D: .
J: TRBJ1-6
V: TRBV3-1/TRBV3-2
size: .
DNA: TGTGCCAGCAGCCAAGATGGGAAGGGGCTCGGGCAAATCCTCCACTTT
CDR3: CASSQDGKGLGQILHF

D: TRBD1
J: TRBJ2-1
V: TRBV10-1
size: .
DNA: TGCGCCAGCCGGTCCCGGGACAGGCACAATGAGCAGTTCTTC
CDR3: CASRSRDRHNEQFF

D: TRBD1
J: TRBJ1-5
V: TRBV2
size: .
DNA: TGTGCCAGCACAAGGGACAGGAGCAATCAGCCCCAGCATTTT
CDR3: CASTRDRSNQPQHF

D: TRBD1
J: TRBJ1-4
V: TRBV7-2
size: .
DNA: TGTGCCAGCAGCTTGACAGGGGCGCGCGAAAAACTGTTTTTT
CDR3: CASSLTGAREKLFF

D: .
J: TRBJ1-1
V: TRBV25-1
size: .
DNA: TGTGCCAGCAGTGAAAGTCGGGGGGCGAACACTGAAGCTTTCTTT
CDR3: CASSESRGANTEAFF

D: .
J: TRBJ2-5
V: TRBV27
size: once
DNA: TGTGCCAGCAGTACCAGAGAGTACCAAGAGACCCAGTACTTC
CDR3: CASSTREYQETQYF

D: .
J: TRBJ1-3
V: TRBV6-5
size: .
DNA: TGTGCCAGCGACAGGTCCTTCTCTGGAAACACCATATATTTT
CDR3: CASDRSFSGNTIYF

D: .
J: TRBJ1-1
V: TRBV4-1
size: .
DNA: TGCGCCAGCAGCCAAGGAGTCGTCGTCACCGGGACAAGGGGCACTGAAGCTTTCTTT
CDR3: CASSQGVVVTGTRGTEAFF

D: TRBD1
J: TRBJ2-5
V: TRBV25-1
size: .
DNA: TGTGCCAGCAGTGTTACCGGGACAGGGGCTGAGACCCAGTACTTC
CDR3: CASSVTGTGAETQYF

D: .
J: TRBJ2-1
V: TRBV4-1
size: once
DNA: TGCGCCAGCAGCCCCCGCCAGGGAAGCTCCTACAATGAGCAGTTCTTC
CDR3: CASSPRQGSSYNEQFF

D: .
J: TRBJ1-1
V: TRBV6-5
size: .
DNA: TGTGCCAGCAGTAAACAGGGACACACTGAAGCTTTCTTT
CDR3: CASSKQGHTEAFF

D: TRBD2
J: TRBJ2-1
V: TRBV7-9
size: .
DNA: TGTGCCAGCAGCTTCCTCCTAGCGGGAGAGGTGGAGAAGTTCTTC
CDR3: CASSFLLAGEVEKFF

D: .
J: TRBJ1-3
V: TRBV10-3
size: once
DNA: TGTGCCATCAGTGAGTTTTGGACCTTCCCTTGGGGCGGTGGAAACACCATATATTTT
CDR3: CAISEFWTFPWGGGNTIYF

D: TRBD1
J: TRBJ2-7
V: TRBV25-1
size: .
DNA: TGTGCCAGCAGTGACTTGGACAGGGCCCACGAGCAGTACTTC
CDR3: CASSDLDRAHEQYF

D: TRBD1
J: TRBJ1-5
V: TRBV6-4
size: once
DNA: TGTGCCAGCAGTTCACAGGGGGGGGGCAATCAGCCCCAGCATTTT
CDR3: CASSSQGGGNQPQHF

D: .
J: TRBJ2-1
V: TRBV28
size: .
DNA: TGTGCCAGCAGTTTACGGGCTCCCTACAATGAGCAGTTCTTC
CDR3: CASSLRAPYNEQFF

D: .
J: TRBJ2-1
V: TRBV3-1/TRBV3-2
size: .
DNA: TGTGCCAGCAGCCTCAAGACCTACTACAATGAGCAGTTCTTC
CDR3: CASSLKTYYNEQFF

D: TRBD1
J: TRBJ1-2
V: TRBV6-5
size: .
DNA: TGTGCCAGCAGTTTTATTTCGGACAGGTACTACACCTTC
CDR3: CASSFISDRYYTF

D: .
J: TRBJ2-1
V: TRBV6-4
size: .
DNA: TGTGCCAGCAGTGACTCCGAAGGCGGGCCCTACAATGAGCAGTTCTTC
CDR3: CASSDSEGGPYNEQFF

D: .
J: TRBJ2-1
V: TRBV3-1/TRBV3-2
size: .
DNA: TGTGCCAGCAGCCAAGAGGGCCCATTCGGGAGCTCCTACAATGAGCAGTTCTTC
CDR3: CASSQEGPFGSSYNEQFF